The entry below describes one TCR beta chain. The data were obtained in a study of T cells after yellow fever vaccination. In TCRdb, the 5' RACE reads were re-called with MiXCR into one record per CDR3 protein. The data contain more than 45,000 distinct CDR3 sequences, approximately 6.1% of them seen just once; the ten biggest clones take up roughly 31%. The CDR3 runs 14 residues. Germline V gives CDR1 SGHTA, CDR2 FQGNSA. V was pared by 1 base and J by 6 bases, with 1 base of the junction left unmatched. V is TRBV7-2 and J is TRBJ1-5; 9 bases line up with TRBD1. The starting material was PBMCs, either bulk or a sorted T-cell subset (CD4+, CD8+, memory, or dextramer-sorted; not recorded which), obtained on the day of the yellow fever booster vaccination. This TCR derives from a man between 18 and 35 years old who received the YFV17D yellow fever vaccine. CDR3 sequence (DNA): TGTGCCAGCAGCTTAGGGACAGGGGCTCAGCCCCAGCATTTT. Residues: CASSLGTGAQPQHF.